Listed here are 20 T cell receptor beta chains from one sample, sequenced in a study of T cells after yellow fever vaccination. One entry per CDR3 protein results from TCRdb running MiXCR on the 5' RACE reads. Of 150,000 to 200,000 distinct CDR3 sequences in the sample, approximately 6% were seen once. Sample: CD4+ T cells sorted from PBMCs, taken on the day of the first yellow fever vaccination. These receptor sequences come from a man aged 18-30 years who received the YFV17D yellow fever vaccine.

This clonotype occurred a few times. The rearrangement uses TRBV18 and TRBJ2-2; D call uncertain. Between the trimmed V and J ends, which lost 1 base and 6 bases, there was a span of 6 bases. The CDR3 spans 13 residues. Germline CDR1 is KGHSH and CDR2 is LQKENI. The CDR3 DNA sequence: TGTGCCAGCTCACCACTTGAGTCCGGGGAGCTGTTTTTT. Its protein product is CASSPLESGELFF.

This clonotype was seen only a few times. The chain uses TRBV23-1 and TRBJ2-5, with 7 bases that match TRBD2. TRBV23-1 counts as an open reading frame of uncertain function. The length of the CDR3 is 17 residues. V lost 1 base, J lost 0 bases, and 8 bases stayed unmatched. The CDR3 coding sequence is TGCGCCAGCAGTCAATTTCCGGCTAGCGGCTACCAAGAGACCCAGTACTTC. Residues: CASSQFPASGYQETQYF.

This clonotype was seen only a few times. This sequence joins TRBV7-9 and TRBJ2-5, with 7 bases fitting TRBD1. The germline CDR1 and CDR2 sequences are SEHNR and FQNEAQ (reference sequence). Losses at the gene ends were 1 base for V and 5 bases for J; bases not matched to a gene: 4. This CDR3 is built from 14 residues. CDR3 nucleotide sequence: TGTGCCAGCAGCTTAGTCGAGACAGGGGAGACCCAGTACTTC. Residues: CASSLVETGETQYF.

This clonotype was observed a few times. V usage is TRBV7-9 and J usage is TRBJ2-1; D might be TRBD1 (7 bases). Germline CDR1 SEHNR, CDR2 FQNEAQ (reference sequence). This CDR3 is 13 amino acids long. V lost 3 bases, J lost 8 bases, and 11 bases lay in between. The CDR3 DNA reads TGTGCCAGCAGCTTGGCAGGGGGGCATGAGCAGTTCTTC. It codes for CASSLAGGHEQFF.

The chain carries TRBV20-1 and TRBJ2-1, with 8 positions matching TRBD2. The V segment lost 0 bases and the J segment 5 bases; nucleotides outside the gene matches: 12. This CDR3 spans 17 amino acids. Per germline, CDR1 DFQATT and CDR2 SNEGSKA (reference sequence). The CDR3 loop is CSARDAVAGTINNEQFF. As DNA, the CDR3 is TGCAGTGCTAGAGACGCGGTAGCGGGGACCATAAACAATGAGCAGTTCTTC.

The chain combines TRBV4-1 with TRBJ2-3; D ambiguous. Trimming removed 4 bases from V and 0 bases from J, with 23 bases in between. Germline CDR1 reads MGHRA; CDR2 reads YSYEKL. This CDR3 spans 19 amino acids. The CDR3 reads CASSLTWGFYKSSTDTQYF. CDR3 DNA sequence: TGCGCCAGCAGCCTTACCTGGGGATTCTATAAATCTAGCACAGATACGCAGTATTTT.

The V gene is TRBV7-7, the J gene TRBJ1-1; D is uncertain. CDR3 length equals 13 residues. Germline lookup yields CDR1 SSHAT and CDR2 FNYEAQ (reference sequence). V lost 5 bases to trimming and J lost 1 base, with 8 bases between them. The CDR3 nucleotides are TGTGCCAGCAGCAGACACCAGAACACTGAAGCTTTCTTT. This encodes CASSRHQNTEAFF.

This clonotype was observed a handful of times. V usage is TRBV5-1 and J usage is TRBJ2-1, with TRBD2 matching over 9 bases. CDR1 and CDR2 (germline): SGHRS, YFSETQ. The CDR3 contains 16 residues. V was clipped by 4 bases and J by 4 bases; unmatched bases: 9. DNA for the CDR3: TGCGCCAGCAGCCCCCAGACTAGCGGATATTACAATGAGCAGTTCTTC. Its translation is CASSPQTSGYYNEQFF.

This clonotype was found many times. The CDR3 protein is CASSPRYSGNTIYF. CDR3 sequence (DNA): TGTGCCAGCAGCCCACGATACTCTGGAAACACCATATATTTT. The chain uses TRBV14 and TRBJ1-3; D not certain. Trimming took 4 bases from V and 0 from J, leaving 7 bases between them. Germline V gene sequence: CDR1 SGHDN, CDR2 FVKESK. This CDR3 is built from 14 residues.

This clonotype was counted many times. For the CDR3, the DNA is TGTGCCAGCAGCTTAAGGGCAGGGGGTCGGAATGAGCAGTTCTTC. This codes for CASSLRAGGRNEQFF. V is TRBV7-6 and J is TRBJ2-1; 7 bases fit TRBD1. V shed 2 bases and J 7 bases; nucleotides not matched to a gene: 8. The CDR3 loop spans 15 amino acids. CDR1 and CDR2 from the germline V gene are SGHVS and FNYEAQ.

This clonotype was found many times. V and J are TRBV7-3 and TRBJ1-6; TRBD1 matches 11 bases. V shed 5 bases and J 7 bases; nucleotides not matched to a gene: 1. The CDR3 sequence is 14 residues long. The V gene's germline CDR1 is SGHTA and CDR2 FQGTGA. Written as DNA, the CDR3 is TGTGCCAGCAGCCGGACAGGGGGCAATTCACCCCTCCACTTT. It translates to CASSRTGGNSPLHF.

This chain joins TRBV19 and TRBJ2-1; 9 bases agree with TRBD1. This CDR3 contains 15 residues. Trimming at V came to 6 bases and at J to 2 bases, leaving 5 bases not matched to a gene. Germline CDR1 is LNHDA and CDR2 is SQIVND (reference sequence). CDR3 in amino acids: CASSQTGGAYNEQFF. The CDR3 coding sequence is TGTGCCAGTAGCCAGACAGGGGGGGCCTACAATGAGCAGTTCTTC.

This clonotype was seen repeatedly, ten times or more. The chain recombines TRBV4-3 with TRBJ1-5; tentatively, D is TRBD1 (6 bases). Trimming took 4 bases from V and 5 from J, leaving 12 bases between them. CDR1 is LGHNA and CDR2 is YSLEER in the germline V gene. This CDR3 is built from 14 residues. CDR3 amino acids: CASSLTGADQPQHF. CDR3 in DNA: TGCGCCAGCAGCCTTACGGGGGCGGATCAGCCCCAGCATTTT.

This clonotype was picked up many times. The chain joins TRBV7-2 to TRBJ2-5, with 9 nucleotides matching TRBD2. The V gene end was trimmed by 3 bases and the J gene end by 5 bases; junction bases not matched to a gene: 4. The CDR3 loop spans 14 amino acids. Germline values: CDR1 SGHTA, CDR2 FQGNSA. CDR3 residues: CASSFGGGAETQYF. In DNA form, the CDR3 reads TGTGCCAGCAGCTTTGGCGGGGGGGCGGAGACCCAGTACTTC.

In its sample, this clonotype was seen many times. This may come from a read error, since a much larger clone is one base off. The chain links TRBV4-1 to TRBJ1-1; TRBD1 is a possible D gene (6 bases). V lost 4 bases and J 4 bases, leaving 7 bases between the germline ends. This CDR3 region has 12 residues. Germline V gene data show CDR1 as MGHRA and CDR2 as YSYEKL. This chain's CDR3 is CASSRRGTEAFF. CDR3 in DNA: TGCGCCAGCAGCCGCAGGGGCACTGAAGCTTTCTTT.

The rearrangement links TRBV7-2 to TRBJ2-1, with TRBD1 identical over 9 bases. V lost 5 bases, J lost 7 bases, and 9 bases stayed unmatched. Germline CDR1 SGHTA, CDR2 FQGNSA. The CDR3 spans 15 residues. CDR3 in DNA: TGTGCCAGCAGCCAATTTGGACAGGGGCTAAATGAGCAGTTCTTC. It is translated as CASSQFGQGLNEQFF.

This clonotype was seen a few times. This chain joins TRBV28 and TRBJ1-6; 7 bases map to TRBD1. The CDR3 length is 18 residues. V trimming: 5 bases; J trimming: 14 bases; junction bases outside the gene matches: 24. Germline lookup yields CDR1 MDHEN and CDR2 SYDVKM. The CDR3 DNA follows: TGTGCCAGCAGTACCACCGGGACAGTTGCTGGGCCAAGGGCGTCCCTCCACTTT. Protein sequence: CASSTTGTVAGPRASLHF.

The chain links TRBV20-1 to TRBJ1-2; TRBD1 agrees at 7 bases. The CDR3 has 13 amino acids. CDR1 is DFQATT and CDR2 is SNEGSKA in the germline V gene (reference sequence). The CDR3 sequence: CSGTEASNYGYTF. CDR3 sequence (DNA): TGCAGCGGGACAGAAGCTTCAAACTATGGCTACACCTTC.

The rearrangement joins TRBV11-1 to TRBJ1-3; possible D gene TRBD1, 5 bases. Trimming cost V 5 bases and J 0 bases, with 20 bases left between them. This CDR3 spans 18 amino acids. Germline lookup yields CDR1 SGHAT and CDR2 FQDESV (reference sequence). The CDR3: CASSLRGMGTFSGNTIYF. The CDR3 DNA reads TGTGCCAGCAGCCTCCGCGGGATGGGGACCTTCTCTGGAAACACCATATATTTT.

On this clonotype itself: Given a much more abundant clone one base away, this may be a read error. CDR3 sequence reads: CASSPLDGIYEQYF. The CDR3 DNA sequence: TGTGCCAGCAGTCCCCTCGACGGAATCTACGAGCAGTACTTC. The chain carries TRBV28 and TRBJ2-7; D is unresolved. V was pared by 5 bases and J by 3 bases, with 14 bases between. The CDR3 has 14 residues. Germline V gene sequence: CDR1 MDHEN, CDR2 SYDVKM.